The present entry profiles one T cell receptor beta chain with its context. What it binds is not known. This record comes from a study of blood T cells in healthy people across ages. Then a second PCR, running about 6 to 12 cycles, was carried out with a sample-barcoded 5' primer and a J-beta primer mix. Each cDNA molecule received a tag from a template-switch adaptor that had 12 random nucleotides. TCRdb ran MiXCR on the 5' RACE reads and lists one entry per CDR3 protein. The table has 1.5 million or so distinct CDR3 sequences, roughly 43% seen once. Regarding the study as a whole: Per million T cells, the diversity of TCR beta decreased roughly linearly as age advanced. There were more naive CD4+ cells and higher diversity in long-lived donors than in aged donors.

Germline V gene lookup returns CDR1 KGHDR and CDR2 SFDVKD. The CDR3 is 12 residues long. Trimming stripped 2 bases from V and 5 bases from J, with 2 bases between. The chain recombines TRBV24-1 with TRBJ2-2; the D is unclear. This receptor was obtained from a woman between 18 and 30 years old in good health. Sequenced input: blood. CDR3 protein: CATSDSTGELFF. The CDR3 DNA follows: TGTGCCACCAGTGATTCTACCGGGGAGCTGTTTTTT.